What follows describes a single TCR beta chain. This record comes from a study of cytomegalovirus exposure and HLA in healthy donors. Trimming took 0 bases from V and 6 from J, leaving 12 bases between them. CDR1 is SGHRS and CDR2 is YFSETQ in the germline V gene. The CDR3 contains 14 residues. With 60 Vbeta and 13 Jbeta primers, the PCR was carried out. The protocol was immunoSEQ multiplex PCR, while the TCRdb copy is restricted to in-frame clones and leaves out a portion. The profile shows 110,000 or so clones, approximately 72% of them singletons. This chain joins TRBV5-1 and TRBJ1-2, with D uncertain. Source material: PBMCs. This receptor was identified in a young man in good health and CMV-seronegative. The CDR3 DNA is TGCGCCAGCAGCTTGGATACAGTAGATGATGGCTACACCTTC. Amino acid sequence: CASSLDTVDDGYTF.